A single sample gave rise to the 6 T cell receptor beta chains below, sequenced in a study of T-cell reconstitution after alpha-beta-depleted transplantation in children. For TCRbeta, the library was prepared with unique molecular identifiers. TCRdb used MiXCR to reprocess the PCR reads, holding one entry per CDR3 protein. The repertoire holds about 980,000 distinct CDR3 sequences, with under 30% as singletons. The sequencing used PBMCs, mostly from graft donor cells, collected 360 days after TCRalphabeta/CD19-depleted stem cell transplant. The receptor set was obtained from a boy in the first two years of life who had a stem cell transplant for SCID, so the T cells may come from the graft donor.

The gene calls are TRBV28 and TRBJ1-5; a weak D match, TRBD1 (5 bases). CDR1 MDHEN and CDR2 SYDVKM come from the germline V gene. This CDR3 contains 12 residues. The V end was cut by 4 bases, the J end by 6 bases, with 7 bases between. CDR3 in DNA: TGTGCCAGCAGTTCAGGGATTCAGCCCCAGCATTTT. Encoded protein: CASSSGIQPQHF. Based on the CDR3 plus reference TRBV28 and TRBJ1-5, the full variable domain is DVKVTQSSRYLVKRTGEKVFLECVQDMDHENMFWYRQDPGLGLRLIYFSYDVKMKEKGDIPEGYSVSREKKERFSLILESASTNQTSMYLCASSSGIQPQHFGDGTRLSIL.

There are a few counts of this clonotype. The CDR3 DNA sequence: TGTGCCAGCAGCCAAGGGACAGCAGTAGACCTTAGCTCCTACAATGAGCAGTTCTTC. Its protein product is CASSQGTAVDLSSYNEQFF. The rearrangement joins TRBV7-8 to TRBJ2-1, with 7 positions matching TRBD1. This CDR3 contains 19 residues. Trimming at V came to 5 bases and at J to 0 bases, leaving 16 bases not matched to a gene. Germline V gives CDR1 SGHVS, CDR2 FQNEAQ. Drawing the rest from reference TRBV7-8 and TRBJ2-1, the complete variable domain is GAGVSQSPRYKVAKRGQDVALRCDPISGHVSLFWYQQALGQGPEFLTYFQNEAQLDKSGLPSDRFFAERPEGSVSTLKIQRTQQEDSAVYLCASSQGTAVDLSSYNEQFFGPGTRLTVL.

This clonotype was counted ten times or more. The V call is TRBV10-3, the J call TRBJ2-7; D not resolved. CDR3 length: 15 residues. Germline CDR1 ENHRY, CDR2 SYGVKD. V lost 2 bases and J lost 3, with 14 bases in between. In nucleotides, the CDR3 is TGTGCCATCAGTGAGGGGTTGATCAGAGGCTACGAGCAGTACTTC. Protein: CAISEGLIRGYEQYF.

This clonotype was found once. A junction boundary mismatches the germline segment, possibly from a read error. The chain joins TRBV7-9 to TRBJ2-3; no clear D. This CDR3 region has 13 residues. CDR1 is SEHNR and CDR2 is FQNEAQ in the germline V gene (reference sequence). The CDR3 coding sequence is TGTGCCAGCACCTTATTAAGTTTTGATACGCAGTATTTT. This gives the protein CASTLLSFDTQYF.

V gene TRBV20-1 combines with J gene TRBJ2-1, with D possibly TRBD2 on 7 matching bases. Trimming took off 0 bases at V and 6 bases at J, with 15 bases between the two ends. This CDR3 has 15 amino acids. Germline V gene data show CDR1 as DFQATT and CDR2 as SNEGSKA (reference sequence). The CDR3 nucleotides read TGCAGTGCTAGAGATCACGGGGGGCGCGGCAATGAGCAGTTCTTC. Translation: CSARDHGGRGNEQFF.

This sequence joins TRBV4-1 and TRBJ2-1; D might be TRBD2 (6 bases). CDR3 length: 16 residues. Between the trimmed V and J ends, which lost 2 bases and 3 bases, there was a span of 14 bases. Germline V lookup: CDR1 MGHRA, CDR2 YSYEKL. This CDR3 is CASSQRWRTIYNEQFF. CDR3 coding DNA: TGCGCCAGCAGCCAAAGATGGAGGACTATCTACAATGAGCAGTTCTTC.